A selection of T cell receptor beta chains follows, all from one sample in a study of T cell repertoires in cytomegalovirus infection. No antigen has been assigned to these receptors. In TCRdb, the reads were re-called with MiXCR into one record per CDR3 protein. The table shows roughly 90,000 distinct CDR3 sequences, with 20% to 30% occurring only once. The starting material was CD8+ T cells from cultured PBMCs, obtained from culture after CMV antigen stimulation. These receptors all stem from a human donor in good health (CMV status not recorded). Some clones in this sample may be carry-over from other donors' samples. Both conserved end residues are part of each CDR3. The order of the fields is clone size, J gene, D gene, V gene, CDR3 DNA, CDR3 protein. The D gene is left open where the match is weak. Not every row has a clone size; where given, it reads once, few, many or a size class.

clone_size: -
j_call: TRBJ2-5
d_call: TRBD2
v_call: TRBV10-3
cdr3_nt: TGTGCCATCAGTGAGGTCGCTCAAGCGGGAGCGGGGGAGACCCAGTACTTC
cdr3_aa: CAISEVAQAGAGETQYF

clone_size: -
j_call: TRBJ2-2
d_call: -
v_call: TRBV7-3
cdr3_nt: TGTGCCAGCAGCTTAACACCCGGGTCAGGGAGTATCCGGGAGCTGTTTTTT
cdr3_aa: CASSLTPGSGSIRELFF

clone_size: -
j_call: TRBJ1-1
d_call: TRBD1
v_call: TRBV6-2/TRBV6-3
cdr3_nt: TGTGCCAGCAGTTGGGACAGGATGACTGAAGCTTTCTTT
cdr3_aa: CASSWDRMTEAFF

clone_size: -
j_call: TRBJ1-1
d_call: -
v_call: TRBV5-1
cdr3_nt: TGCGCCAGCAGCTCACAGAACACTGAAGCTTTCTTT
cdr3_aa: CASSSQNTEAFF

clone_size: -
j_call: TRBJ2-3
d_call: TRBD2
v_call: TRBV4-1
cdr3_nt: TGCGCCAGCAGCCACCCCGCCGGGACTAGCGGCCCTTGCACAGATACGCAGTATTTT
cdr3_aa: CASSHPAGTSGPCTDTQYF

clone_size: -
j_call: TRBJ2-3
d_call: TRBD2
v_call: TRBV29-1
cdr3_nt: TGCAGCGTTGCAACTAGCGCAGATACGCAGTATTTT
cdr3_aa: CSVATSADTQYF

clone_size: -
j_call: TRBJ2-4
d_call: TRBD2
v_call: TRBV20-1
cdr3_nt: TGCAGTGCTAGAGTCCTGGCGGGACTAGCGGGAGGCGGGCGGGACATTCAGTACTTC
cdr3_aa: CSARVLAGLAGGGRDIQYF

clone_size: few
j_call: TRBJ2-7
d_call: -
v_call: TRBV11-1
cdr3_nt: TGTGCCAGCAGCTCGCTGCCAGGGCCCTACGAGCAGTACTTC
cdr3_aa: CASSSLPGPYEQYF

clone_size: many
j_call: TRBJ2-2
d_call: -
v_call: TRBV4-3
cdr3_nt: TGCGCCAGCAGCCAAGAGGGGACACCGACCGGGGAGCTGTTTTTT
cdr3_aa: CASSQEGTPTGELFF

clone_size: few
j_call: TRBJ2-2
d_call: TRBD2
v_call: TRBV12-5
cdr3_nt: TGTGCTAGTGGTCCCCAAGAGCGGGAGCTCACCGGGGAGCTGTTTTTT
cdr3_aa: CASGPQERELTGELFF

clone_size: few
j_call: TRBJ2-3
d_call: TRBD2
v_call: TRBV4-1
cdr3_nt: TGCGCCAGCAGCCAAGATCGGGGACTACCAGATACGCAGTATTTT
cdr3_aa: CASSQDRGLPDTQYF

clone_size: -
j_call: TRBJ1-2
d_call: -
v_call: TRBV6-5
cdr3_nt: TGTGCCAGCAGTTACACCGGGGTTGGCTACACCTTC
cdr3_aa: CASSYTGVGYTF

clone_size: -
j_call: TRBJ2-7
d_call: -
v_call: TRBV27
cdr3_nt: TGTGCCAGCAGTTTCCTAAACCTAGGGGGGGAGCAGTACTTC
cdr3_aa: CASSFLNLGGEQYF

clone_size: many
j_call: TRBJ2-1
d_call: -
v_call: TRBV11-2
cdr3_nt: TGTGCCAGCAGCTCGACCTCCTATATTGAGCAGTTCTTC
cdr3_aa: CASSSTSYIEQFF

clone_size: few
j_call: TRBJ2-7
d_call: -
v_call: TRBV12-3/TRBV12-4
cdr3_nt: TGTGCCAGCAGTCGGGGTCTTTTTTACGAGCAGTACTTC
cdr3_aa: CASSRGLFYEQYF

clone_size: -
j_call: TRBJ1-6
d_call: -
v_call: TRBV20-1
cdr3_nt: TGCAGTGCCCAGGGCTCCTATAATTCACCCCTCCACTTT
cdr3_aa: CSAQGSYNSPLHF

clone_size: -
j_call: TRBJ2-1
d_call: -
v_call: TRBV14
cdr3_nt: TGTGCCAGCAGAACATCCGGGCAGCGGCAGTTCTTC
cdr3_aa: CASRTSGQRQFF

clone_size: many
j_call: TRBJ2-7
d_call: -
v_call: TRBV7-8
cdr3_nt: TGTGCCAGCAGCCGAAGCCGGGACTTGGGAGCCTACGAGCAGTACTTC
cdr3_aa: CASSRSRDLGAYEQYF

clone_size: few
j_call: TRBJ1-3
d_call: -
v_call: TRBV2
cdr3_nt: TGTGCCAGCAGTCTCGCGGGGGCCGGTTCTGGAAACACCATATATTTT
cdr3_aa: CASSLAGAGSGNTIYF

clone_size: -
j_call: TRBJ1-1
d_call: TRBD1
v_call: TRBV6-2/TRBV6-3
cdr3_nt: TGTGCCAGCAGTTCTCAGGGGACAGGGGGTCCGCCAAGGGCTTTCTTT
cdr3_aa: CASSSQGTGGPPRAFF

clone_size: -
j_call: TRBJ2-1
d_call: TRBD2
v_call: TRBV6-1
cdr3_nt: TGTGCCAGCAGTCCCGGCTTATGGACTAGCGGGAGTAAGTTCTTC
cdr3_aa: CASSPGLWTSGSKFF

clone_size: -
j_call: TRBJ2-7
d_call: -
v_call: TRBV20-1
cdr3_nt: TGCAGTGCTAGAGATCGGAACCCCTCGAGTCTGAACTACGAGCAGTACTTC
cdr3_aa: CSARDRNPSSLNYEQYF

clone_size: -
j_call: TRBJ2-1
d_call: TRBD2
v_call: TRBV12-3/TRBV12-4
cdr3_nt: TGTGCCAGCAGCCACCCCCCGATCACTAGCGGGGCAGCTCCGTTCTTC
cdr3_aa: CASSHPPITSGAAPFF

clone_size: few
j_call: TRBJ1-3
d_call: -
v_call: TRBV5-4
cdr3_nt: TGTGCCAGCACCCTACATCCTAACGGGAGAAACACCATATATTTT
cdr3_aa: CASTLHPNGRNTIYF

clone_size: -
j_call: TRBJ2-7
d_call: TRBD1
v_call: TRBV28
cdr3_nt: TGTGCCAGCAGTTTACAGGGACAGGGGGCCTACGAGCAGTACTTC
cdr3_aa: CASSLQGQGAYEQYF

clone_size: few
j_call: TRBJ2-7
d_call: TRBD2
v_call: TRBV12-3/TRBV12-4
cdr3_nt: TGTGCCAGCAGTTTAGCGTACGCAGTGAGCGGGAGGCTTTCCTACGAGCAGTACTTC
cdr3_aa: CASSLAYAVSGRLSYEQYF

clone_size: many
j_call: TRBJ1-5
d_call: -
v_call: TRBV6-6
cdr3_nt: TGTGCCAGCAGTTACTCGACCGCCGATAATCAGCCCCAGCATTTT
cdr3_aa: CASSYSTADNQPQHF

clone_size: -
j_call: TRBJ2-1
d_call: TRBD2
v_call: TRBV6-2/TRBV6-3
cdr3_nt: TGTGCCAGTCAGGGTACGGGACTAGCGGGAGAGATTGAGCAGTTCTTC
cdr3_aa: CASQGTGLAGEIEQFF

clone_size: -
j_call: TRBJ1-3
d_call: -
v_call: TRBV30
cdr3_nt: TGTGCCTGGAAGGCAGCAGGAAACACCATATATTTT
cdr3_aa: CAWKAAGNTIYF

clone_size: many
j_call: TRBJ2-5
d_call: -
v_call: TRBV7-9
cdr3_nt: TGTGCCAGCAGCACAGAGGTCCCTCGGGCTGGGGGGATAGAGACCCAGTACTTC
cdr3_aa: CASSTEVPRAGGIETQYF

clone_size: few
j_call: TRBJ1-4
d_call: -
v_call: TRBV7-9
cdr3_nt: TGTGCCAGCAGCCCCTCCGGTGGTAATGAAAAACTGTTTTTT
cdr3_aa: CASSPSGGNEKLFF

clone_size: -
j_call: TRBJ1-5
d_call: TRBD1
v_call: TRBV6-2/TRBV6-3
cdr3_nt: TGTGCCAGCAGTTACTCGGTACAGGGGATGGGCAATCAGCCCCAGCATTTT
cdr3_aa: CASSYSVQGMGNQPQHF

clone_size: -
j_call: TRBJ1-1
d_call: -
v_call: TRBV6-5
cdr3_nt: TGTGCCAGCAGTTCCCTCCGAGGGGGGGCGAACACTGAAGCTTTCTTT
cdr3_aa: CASSSLRGGANTEAFF

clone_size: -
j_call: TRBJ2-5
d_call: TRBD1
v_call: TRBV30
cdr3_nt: TGTGCCTGGAGGCTAGGATACAGGGGTATGGAGACCCAGTACTTC
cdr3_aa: CAWRLGYRGMETQYF

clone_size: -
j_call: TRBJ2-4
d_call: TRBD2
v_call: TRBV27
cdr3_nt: TGTGCCAGCAGTCCGATGGGACTAGCGAACGAGGGGGACATTCAGTACTTC
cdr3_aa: CASSPMGLANEGDIQYF

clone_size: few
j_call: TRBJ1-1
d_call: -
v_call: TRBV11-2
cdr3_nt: TGTGCCAGCAGCGCTACTGGGGTCGTCACTGAAGCTTTCTTT
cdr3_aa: CASSATGVVTEAFF

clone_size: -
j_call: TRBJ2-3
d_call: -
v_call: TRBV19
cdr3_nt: TGTGCCAGTAGTATAGTGAGCGGACAGCAGACGCAGTATTTT
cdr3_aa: CASSIVSGQQTQYF

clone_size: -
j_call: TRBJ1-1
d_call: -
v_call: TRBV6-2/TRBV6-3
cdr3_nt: TGTGCCAGCAGCACCGGGACAAACACTGAAGCTTTCTTT
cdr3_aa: CASSTGTNTEAFF

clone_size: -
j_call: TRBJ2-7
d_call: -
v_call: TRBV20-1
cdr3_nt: TGCAGTGCTAGGACGGGGCAGAGCTCCTACGAGCAGTACTTC
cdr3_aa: CSARTGQSSYEQYF

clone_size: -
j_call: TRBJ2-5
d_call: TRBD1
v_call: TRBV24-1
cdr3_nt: TGTGCCACCAGTGATGGGACAGTAGAGACCCAGTACTTC
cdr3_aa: CATSDGTVETQYF

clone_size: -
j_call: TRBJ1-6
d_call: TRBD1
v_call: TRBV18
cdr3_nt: TGTGCCAGCTCACCAAGGGACAGGTCAAGTAATTCACCCCTCCACTTT
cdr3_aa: CASSPRDRSSNSPLHF

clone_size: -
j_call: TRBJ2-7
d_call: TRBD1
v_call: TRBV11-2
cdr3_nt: TGTGCCAGCAGCTTATTTGGGACAGGGTTCTCCTACGAGCAGTACTTC
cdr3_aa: CASSLFGTGFSYEQYF

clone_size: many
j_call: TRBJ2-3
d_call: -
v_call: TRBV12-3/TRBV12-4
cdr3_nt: TGTGCCAGCTACCCCGCCGGAGGGAGAAGGAGTAATACGCAGTATTTT
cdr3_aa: CASYPAGGRRSNTQYF

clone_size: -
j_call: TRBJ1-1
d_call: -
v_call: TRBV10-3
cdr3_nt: TGTGCCATCAGTGAGTCGGAAGGTGTGAACACTGAAGCTTTCTTT
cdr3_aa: CAISESEGVNTEAFF

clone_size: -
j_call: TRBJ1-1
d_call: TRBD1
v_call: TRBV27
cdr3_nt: TGTGCCAGCAGTTTATTACCGGGACAGGGGGTGGGTGCTTTCTTT
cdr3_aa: CASSLLPGQGVGAFF

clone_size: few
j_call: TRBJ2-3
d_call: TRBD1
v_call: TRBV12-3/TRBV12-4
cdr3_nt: TGTGCCAGCAGTTTGCGAGGGGGCAAGATTGAGCAGTATTTT
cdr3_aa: CASSLRGGKIEQYF

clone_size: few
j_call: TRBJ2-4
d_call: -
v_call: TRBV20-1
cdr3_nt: TGCAGTGCTAGGTCCTATGATCTAGCCAAAAACATTCAGTACTTC
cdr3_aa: CSARSYDLAKNIQYF

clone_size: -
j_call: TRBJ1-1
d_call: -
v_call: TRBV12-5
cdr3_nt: TGTGCTAGTGGTTTGGTACCCGAGGGTGAAGCTTTCTTT
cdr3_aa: CASGLVPEGEAFF

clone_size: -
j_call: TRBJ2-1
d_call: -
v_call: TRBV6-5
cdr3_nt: TGTGCCAGCACTCAGTGGCCTTACAATGAGCAGTTCTTC
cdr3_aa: CASTQWPYNEQFF

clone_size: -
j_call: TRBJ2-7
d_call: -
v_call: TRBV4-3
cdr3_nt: TGCGCCAGCAGCCAAATTTTTGGCTACGAGCAGTACTTC
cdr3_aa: CASSQIFGYEQYF

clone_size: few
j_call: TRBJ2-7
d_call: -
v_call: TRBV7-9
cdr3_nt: TGTGCCAGCATCCCGGCGGCAGGGTACGAGCAGTACTTC
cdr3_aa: CASIPAAGYEQYF

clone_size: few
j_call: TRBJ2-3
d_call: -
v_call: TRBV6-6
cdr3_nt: TGTGCCAGCAGTGCCGGGTATGATACGCAGTATTTT
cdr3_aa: CASSAGYDTQYF

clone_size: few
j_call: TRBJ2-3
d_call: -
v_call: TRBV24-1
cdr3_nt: TGTGCCACCAGTGCCTCTTGGGGAGACAGTAACACAGATACGCAGTATTTT
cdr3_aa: CATSASWGDSNTDTQYF

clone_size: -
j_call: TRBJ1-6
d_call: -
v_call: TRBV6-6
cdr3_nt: TGTGCCAGCAGACTCCGCGGGCCGATCTATAATTCACCCCTCCACTTT
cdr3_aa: CASRLRGPIYNSPLHF

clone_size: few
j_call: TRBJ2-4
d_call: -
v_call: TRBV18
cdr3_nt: TGTGCCAGCTCACTGGGCGGGATCCTGTCAGCCAAAAACATTCAGTACTTC
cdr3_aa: CASSLGGILSAKNIQYF

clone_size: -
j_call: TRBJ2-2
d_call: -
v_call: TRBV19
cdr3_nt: TGTGCTTCGGCTGCCGGGGAGCTGGTTTTT
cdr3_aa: CASAAGELVF